The clone carrying this TCR beta chain came up a few times. Antigen: not known. These data belong to a study of blood T cells in healthy people across ages. Study-wide results and limits: Researchers deemed the diversity estimates from one million T cells underestimates. Possibly, changes in expanded clonotypes were confounded because donor CMV status was unknown.

Donation came from healthy Caucasian individuals in Russia who were aged 6 to 90. Sample-barcoded 5' priming and a J-beta primer mix drove a second PCR of 7 to 11 cycles. With 12 random nucleotides, a template-switch adaptor tagged each individual cDNA molecule. TCRdb passed the 5' RACE reads through MiXCR, listing each CDR3 protein once. The table records about 830,000 distinct CDR3 sequences, 62% of them present only once. The CDR3 consists of 14 residues. Germline CDR1 MDHEN, CDR2 SYDVKM. Unmatched junction bases numbered 7, after V lost 5 bases and J lost 4 bases. Sequencing used blood. V usage is TRBV28 and J usage is TRBJ1-1; 7 bases fit TRBD1. The receptor's source is a man aged 25 to 45 in good health. CDR3 sequence (DNA): TGTGCCAGCAGTGGTGACAGGGAGATCACTGAAGCTTTCTTT. Residues: CASSGDREITEAFF.